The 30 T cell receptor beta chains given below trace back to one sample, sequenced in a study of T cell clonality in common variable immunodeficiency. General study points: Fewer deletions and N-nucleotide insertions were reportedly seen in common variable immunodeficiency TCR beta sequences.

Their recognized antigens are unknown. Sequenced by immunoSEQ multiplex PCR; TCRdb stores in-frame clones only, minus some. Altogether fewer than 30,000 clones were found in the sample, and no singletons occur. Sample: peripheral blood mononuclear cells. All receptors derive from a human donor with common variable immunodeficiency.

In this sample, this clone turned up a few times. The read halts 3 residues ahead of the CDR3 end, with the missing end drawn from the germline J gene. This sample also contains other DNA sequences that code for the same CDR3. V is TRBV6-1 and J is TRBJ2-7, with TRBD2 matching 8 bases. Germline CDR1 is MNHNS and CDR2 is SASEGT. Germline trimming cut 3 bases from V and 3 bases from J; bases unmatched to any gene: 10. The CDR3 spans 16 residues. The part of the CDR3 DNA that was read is TGTGCCAGCAGTGAGGACCAATTAGCGGGGCTCTACGAG. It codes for CASSEDQLAGLYE. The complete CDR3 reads CASSEDQLAGLYEQYF.

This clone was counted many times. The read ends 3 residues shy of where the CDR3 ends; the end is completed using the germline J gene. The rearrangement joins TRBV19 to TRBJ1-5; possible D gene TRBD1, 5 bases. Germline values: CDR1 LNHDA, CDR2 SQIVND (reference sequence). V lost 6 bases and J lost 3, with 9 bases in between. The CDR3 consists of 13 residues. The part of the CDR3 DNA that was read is TGTGCCAGTAGGGCCAGGGCCAATCAGCCC. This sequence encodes CASRARANQP. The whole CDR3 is CASRARANQPQHF.

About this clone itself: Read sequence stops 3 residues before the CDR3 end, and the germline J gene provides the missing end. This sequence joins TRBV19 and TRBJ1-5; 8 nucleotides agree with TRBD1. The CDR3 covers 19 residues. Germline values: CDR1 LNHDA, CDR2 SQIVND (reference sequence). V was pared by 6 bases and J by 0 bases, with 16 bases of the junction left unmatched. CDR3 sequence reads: CASRDIAATGAYSNQPQHF. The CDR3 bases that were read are TGTGCCAGTAGGGACATAGCGGCGACAGGGGCATATAGCAATCAGCCC.

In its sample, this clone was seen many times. The sequenced CDR3 bases are TGTGCCAGCTCACCCGTGATTGGTAGCGGGAGTGGATATGGTGAG. Translated: CASSPVIGSGSGYGE. The CDR3 in its entirety is CASSPVIGSGSGYGEQFF. This rearrangement joins TRBV18 to TRBJ2-1; 9 nucleotides agree with TRBD2. The sequence runs out 3 residues before the end of the CDR3; the remainder is reconstructed from the germline J gene. This CDR3 has 18 amino acids. Germline trimming cut 3 bases from V and 9 bases from J; bases unmatched to any gene: 18. Germline CDR1 is KGHSH and CDR2 is LQKENI.

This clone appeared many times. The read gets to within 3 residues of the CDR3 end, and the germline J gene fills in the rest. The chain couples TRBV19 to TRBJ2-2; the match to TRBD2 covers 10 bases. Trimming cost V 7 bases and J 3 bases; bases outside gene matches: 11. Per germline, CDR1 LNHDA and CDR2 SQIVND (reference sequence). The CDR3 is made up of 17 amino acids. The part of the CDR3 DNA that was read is TGTGCCAGTACCCCTCGAGCGGGAGGGCCGGACACCGGGGAG. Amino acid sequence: CASTPRAGGPDTGE. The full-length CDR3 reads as CASTPRAGGPDTGELFF.

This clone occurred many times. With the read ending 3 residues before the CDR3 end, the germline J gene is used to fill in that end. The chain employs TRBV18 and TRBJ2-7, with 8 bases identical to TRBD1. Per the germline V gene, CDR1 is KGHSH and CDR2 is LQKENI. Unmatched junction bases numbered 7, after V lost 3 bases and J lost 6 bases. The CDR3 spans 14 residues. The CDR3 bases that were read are TGTGCCAGCTCACCTGGACAGGGAGGACCCGAG. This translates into CASSPGQGGPE. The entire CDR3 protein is CASSPGQGGPEQYF.

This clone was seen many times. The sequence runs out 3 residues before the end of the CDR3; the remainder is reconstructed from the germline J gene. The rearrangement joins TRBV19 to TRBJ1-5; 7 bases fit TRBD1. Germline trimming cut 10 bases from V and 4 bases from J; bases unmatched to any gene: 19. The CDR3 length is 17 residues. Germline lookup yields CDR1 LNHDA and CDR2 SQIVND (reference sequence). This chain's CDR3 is CATQNPMDRNLNQPQHF. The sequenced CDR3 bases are TGTGCCACACAAAACCCCATGGACAGGAACCTTAATCAGCCC.

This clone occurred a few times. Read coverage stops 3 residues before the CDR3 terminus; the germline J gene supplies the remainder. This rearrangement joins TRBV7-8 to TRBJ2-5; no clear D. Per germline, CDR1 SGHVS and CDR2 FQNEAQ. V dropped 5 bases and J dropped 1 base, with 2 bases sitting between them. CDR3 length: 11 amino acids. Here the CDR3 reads CASSLQETQYF. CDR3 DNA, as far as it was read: TGTGCCAGCAGCCTCCAAGAGACC.

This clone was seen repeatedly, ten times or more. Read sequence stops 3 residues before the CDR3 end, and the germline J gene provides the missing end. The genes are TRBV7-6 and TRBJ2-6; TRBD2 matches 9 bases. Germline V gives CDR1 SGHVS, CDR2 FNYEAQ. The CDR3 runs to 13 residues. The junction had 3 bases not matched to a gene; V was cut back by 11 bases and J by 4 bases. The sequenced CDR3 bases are TGTGCCGCGGGGGGGATGGGGGCCAACGTC. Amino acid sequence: CAAGGMGANV. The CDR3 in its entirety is CAAGGMGANVLTF.

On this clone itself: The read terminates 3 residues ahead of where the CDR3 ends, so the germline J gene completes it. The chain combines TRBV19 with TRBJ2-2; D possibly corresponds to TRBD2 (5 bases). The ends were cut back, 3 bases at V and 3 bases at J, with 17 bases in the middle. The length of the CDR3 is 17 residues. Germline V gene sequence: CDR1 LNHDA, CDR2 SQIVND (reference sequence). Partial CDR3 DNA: TGTGCCAGTAGTATCCCGCCGCCGGGGTTTGACACCGGGGAG. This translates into CASSIPPPGFDTGE. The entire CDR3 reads CASSIPPPGFDTGELFF.

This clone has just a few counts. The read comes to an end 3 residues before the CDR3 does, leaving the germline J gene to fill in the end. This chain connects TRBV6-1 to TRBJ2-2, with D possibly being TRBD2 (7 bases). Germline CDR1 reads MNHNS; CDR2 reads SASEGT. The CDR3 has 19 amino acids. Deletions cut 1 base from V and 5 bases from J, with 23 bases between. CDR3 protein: CASSEEGTGRVLGTGELFF. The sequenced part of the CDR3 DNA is TGTGCCAGCAGTGAAGAGGGAACAGGGAGGGTTCTAGGTACCGGGGAG.

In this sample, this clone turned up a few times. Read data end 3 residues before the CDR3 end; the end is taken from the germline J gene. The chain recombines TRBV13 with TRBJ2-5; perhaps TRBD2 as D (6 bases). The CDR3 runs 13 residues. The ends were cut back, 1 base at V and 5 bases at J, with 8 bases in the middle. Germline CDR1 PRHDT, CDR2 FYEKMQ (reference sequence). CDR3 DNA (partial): TGTGCCAGCAGCTTAGTTGCGGGGGAGACC. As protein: CASSLVAGET. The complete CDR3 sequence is CASSLVAGETQYF.

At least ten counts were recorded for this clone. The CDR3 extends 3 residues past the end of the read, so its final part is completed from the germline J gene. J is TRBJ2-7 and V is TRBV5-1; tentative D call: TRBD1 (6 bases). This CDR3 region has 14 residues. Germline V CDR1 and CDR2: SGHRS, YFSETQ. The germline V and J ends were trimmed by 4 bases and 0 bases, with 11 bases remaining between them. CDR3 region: CASSDRTASYEQYF. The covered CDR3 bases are TGCGCCAGCAGCGATCGGACAGCCTCCTACGAG.

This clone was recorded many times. CDR3 residues: CASSYRTVPSGELFF. The part of the CDR3 DNA that was read is TGTGCCAGCAGTTACCGGACAGTCCCTTCCGGGGAG. The chain employs TRBV28 and TRBJ2-2; D is possibly TRBD1 (6 bases). The CDR3 is cut off 3 residues early in the read; its end comes from the germline J gene. V was pared by 4 bases and J by 6 bases, with 15 bases between. The CDR3 covers 15 residues. Germline CDR1 is MDHEN and CDR2 is SYDVKM.

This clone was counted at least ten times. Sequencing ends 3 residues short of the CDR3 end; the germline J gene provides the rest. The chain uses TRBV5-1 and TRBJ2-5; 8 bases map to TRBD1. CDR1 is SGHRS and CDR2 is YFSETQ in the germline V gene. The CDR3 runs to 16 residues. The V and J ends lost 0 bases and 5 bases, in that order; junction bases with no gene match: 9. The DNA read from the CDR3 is TGCGCCAGCAGCTTGGGGGCAGGACAGGGCTTGGAGACC. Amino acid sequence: CASSLGAGQGLET. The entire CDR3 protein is CASSLGAGQGLETQYF. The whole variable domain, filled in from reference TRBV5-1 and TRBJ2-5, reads KAGVTQTPRYLIKTRGQQVTLSCSPISGHRSVSWYQQTPGQGLQFLFEYFSETQRNKGNFPGRFSGRQFSNSRSEMNVSTLELGDSALYLCASSLGAGQGLETQYFGPGTRLLVL.

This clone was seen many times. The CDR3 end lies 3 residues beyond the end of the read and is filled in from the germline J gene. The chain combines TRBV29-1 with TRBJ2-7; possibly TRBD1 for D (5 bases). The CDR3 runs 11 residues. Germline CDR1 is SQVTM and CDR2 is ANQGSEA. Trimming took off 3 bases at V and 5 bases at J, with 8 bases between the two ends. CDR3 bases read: TGCAGCGTTGAGTTCAGGGACGAG. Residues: CSVEFRDE. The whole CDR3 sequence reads CSVEFRDEQYF.

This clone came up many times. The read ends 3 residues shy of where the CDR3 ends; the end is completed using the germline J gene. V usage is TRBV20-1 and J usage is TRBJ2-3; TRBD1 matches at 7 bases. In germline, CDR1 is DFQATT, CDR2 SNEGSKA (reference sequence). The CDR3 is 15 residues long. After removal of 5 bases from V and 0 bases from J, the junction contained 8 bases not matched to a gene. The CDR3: CSAQMGTASTDTQYF. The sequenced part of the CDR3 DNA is TGCAGTGCTCAGATGGGGACAGCAAGCACAGATACG.

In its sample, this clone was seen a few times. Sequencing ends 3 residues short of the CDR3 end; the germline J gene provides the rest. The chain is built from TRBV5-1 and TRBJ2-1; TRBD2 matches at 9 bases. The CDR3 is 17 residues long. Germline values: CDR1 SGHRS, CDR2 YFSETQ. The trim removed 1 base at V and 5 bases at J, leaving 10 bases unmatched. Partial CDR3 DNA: TGCGCCAGCAGCTTGATCGGTGCGGGAGGGCCCCACAATGAG. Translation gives CASSLIGAGGPHNE. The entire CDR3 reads CASSLIGAGGPHNEQFF.

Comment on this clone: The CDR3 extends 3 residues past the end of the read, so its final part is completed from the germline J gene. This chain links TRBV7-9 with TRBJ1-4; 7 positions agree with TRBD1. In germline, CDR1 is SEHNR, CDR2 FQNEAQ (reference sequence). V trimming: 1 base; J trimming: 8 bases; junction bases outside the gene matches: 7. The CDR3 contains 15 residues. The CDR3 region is CASSLGDRVREKLFF. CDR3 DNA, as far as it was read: TGTGCCAGCAGCTTAGGCGACAGGGTCCGGGAAAAA.

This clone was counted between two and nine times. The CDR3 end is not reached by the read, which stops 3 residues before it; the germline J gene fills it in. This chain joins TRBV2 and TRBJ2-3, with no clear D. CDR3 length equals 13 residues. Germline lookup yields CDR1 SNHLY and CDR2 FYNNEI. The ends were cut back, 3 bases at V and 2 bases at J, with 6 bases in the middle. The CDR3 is CASSDRLTDTQYF. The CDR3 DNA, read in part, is TGTGCCAGCAGTGACCGTCTCACAGATACG.

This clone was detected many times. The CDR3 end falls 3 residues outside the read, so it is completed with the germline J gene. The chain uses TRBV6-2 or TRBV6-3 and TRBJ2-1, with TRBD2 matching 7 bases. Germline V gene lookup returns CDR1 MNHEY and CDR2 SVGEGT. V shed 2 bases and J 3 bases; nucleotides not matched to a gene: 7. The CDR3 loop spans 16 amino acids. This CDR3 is CASSYEGGSGYNEQFF. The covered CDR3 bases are TGTGCCAGCAGTTACGAGGGCGGGAGTGGCTACAATGAG.

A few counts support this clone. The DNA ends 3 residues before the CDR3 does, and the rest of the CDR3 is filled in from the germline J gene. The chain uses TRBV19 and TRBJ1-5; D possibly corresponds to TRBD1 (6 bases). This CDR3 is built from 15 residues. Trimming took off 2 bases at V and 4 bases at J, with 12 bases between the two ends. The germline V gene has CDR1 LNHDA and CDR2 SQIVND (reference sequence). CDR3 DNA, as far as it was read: TGTGCCAGTAGTATAAATGAAAGGGGGAATCAGCCC. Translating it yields CASSINERGNQP. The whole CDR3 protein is CASSINERGNQPQHF.

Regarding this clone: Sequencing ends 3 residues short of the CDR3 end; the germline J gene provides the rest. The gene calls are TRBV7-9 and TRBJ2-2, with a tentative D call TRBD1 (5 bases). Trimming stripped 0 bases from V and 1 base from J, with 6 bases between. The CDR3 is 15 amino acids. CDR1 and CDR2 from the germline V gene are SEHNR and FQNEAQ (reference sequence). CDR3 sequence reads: CASSLAGVNTGELFF. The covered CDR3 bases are TGTGCCAGCAGCTTAGCAGGGGTGAACACCGGGGAG. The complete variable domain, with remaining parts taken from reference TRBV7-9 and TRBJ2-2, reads DTGVSQNPRHKITKRGQNVTFRCDPISEHNRLYWYRQTLGQGPEFLTYFQNEAQLEKSRLLSDRFSAERPKGSFSTLEIQRTEQGDSAMYLCASSLAGVNTGELFFGEGSRLTVL.

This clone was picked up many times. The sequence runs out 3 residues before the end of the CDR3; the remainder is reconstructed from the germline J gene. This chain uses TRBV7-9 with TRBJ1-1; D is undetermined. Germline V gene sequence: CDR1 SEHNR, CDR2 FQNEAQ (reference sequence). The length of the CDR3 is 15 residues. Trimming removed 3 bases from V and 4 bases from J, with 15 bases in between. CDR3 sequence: CASSLASIEFTEAFF. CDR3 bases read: TGTGCCAGCAGCTTGGCCAGTATTGAGTTCACTGAA.

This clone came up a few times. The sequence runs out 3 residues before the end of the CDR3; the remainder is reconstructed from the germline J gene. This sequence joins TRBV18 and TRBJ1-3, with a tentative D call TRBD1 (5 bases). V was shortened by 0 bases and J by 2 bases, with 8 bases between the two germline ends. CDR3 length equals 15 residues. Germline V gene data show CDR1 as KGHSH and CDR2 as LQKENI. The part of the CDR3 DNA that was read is TGTGCCAGCTCACCACCGGGGCAGACTGGAAACACC. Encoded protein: CASSPPGQTGNT. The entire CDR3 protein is CASSPPGQTGNTIYF.

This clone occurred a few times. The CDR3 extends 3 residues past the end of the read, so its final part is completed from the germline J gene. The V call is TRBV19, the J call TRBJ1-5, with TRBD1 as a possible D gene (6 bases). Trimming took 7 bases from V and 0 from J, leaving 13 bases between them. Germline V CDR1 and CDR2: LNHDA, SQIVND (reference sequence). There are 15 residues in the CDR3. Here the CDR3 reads CASKMDRYSNQPQHF. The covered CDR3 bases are TGTGCCAGTAAAATGGACAGATATAGCAATCAGCCC.

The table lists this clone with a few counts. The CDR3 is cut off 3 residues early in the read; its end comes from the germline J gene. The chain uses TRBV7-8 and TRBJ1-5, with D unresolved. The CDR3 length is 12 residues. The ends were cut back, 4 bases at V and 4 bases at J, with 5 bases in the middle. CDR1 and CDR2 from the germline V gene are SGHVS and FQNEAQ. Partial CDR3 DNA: TGTGCCAGCAGCTCCCTAAATCAGCCC. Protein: CASSSLNQP. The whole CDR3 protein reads CASSSLNQPQHF.

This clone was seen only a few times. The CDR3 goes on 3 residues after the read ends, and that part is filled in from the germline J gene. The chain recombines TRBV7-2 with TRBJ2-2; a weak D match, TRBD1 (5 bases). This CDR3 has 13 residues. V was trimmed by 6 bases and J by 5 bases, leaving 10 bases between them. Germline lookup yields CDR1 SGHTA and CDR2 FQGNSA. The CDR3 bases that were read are TGTGCCAGCAGAAGCAGGGTAACCGGGGAG. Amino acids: CASRSRVTGE. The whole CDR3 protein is CASRSRVTGELFF.

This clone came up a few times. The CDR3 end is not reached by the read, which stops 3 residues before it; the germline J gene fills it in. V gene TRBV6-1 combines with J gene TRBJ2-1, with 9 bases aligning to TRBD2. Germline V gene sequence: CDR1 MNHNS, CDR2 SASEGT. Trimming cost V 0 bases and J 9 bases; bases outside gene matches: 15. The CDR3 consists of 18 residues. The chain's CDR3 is CASSEAVYRLAGLAEQFF. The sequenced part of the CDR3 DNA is TGTGCCAGCAGTGAAGCGGTATATCGGCTAGCGGGGCTAGCTGAG.

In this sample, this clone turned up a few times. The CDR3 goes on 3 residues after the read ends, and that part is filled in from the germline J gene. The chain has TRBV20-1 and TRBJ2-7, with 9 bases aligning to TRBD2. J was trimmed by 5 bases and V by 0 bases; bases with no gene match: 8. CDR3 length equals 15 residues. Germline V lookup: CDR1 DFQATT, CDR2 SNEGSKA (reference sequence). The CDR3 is CSARDPNAGGNEQYF. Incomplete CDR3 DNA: TGCAGTGCTAGAGACCCTAACGCGGGAGGGAACGAG.